The source of this TCR beta chain is a study of cytomegalovirus exposure and HLA in healthy donors (dated by TCRdb to 2016 to 2017). At the level of the whole study: An earlier analysis of approximately 640 of the donors reported 250 to 300 Gb of sequence data and some 120 million unique TCR beta sequences from 150 million to 200 million T cells. An early release that covered several hundred HLA-typed donors contained approximately 300 gigabases of sequencing data and about 84 million unique TCR sequences. Of the approximately 400 genotyped donors, approximately 81% were placed in the genetic ancestry cluster associated with self-reported Caucasian donors. The study was designed to test whether signatures of past pathogen exposure could be identified by cataloging public T cell receptors. The study used immunosequencing to profile the T cell repertoires of approximately 650 subjects and linked those repertoires to cytomegalovirus serostatus. Along with the approximately 620-subject first cohort, a separate validation cohort of around 110 different subjects was used. To predict cytomegalovirus infection status, the study brought together high-throughput TCR immunosequencing, statistical association of individual TCRs with disease status, and machine learning. A later analysis re-analyzed previously published TCR beta repertoires from several hundred donors and added high-resolution HLA genotyping to study TCR occurrence patterns. Rather than using new phenotypic data, the later analysis identified candidate immune exposures from TCR beta sequences and from how often those sequences occurred across donors. An earlier analysis of about 600 of the donors used high-throughput TCR beta sequencing to judge whether each TCR beta V gene segment behaved as functional or pseudogenic. Donor age, sex, ethnicity and CMV serostatus were compiled together with the repertoire data. Genome-wide SNP genotypes for about 55% of the 666 donors were used in a later genetic analysis, which treated that subset as a discovery cohort. Every repertoire in the discovery cohort had been generated on one and the same sequencing platform. Class I and class II HLA loci were covered by the typing at four-digit resolution. Typing coverage differed by locus: A, B, C, DRB1 and DQB1 were typed in about 629-640 donors, DQA1 in roughly 500, DPA1 in 600 to 610, and DPB1 in roughly 450. Four or five DR-DQ haplotypes were handled as single units for association and clustering because linkage in the cohort was strong. On average, over 200,000 unique TCR beta nucleotide sequences were sequenced per donor among a few hundred genotyped donors of the cohort, with 15% to 20% of those sequences being non-productive. Overall study outcomes, separate from this receptor: Several of the top co-occurrence clusters appeared to be linked to parvovirus B19, influenza, CMV and Epstein-Barr virus, according to a later analysis. In vitro tests confirmed that a few of the cytomegalovirus-associated TCR beta chains recognize cytomegalovirus antigens. A further reported finding was that TCR beta sequences accurately predicted the HLA-A and HLA-B alleles for most subjects in the first cohort. V-gene and J-gene trimming of TCR beta chains was associated with a missense DCLRE1C variant in a later genetic analysis, and the association was replicated in an independent cohort. When HLA alleles, especially DR and DQ, strongly co-occurred, TCR associations were difficult to assign to individual alleles. Across donors, most TCR sequences were observed very rarely, whereas some public TCRs were present in many individuals. Because counts were too low, roughly 18 rarely observed V segments, including chromosome 9 orphons, were left out of the earlier analysis of about 500 of the donors. In an earlier analysis of roughly 560 of the donors, most TCR beta V segments were observed in productive rearrangements about 87% or about 30% of the time, broadly matching IMGT annotations. According to a later genetic analysis, donors in an Asian-associated ancestry cluster had fewer N-insertions in productive TCRs than the roughly 700-donor mean. In the study, around 160 TCR beta chains were listed as associated with cytomegalovirus. Compared with equally common non-associated chains, HLA-associated TCR beta chains in a later analysis were more clonally expanded and had lower generation probabilities. According to a later analysis, TCR association rates differed among HLA loci, with DRB1 alleles showing the most associated TCRs and HLA-C alleles showing the fewest. A group of highly shared sequence variants was considered likely to be a technical artifact of the sequencing pipeline. Immune exposure information for the cohort was limited to CMV serostatus. According to the authors, the approach could potentially be generalized to other disease states and immunological phenotypes. This cohort had only TCR beta chains sequenced, and the lack of alpha or paired-chain data limited which features could be detected. In a later analysis, most CMV-associated TCR beta chains were found to appear HLA-restricted, with HLA associations seemingly driven largely by CMV exposure. Because the 87-base-pair reads could not distinguish some IMGT-functional V segments, including TRBV6-2 and TRBV6-3, those segments were excluded. In both the original and validation cohorts, the classifier was reported to diagnose cytomegalovirus status with high specificity and sensitivity. Because HLA typing was unavailable for some donors at each locus, only the typed subset was used in association tests. Sequencing depth was assumed to be roughly uniform across donors in the presence/absence analyses, though that assumption may not hold. Correlated functional status among segregating V segments might reflect linkage disequilibrium, but an unknown experimental factor could not be ruled out. A later analysis associated 17,000 or so TCR beta sequences with specific HLA alleles at a false discovery rate of 0.05.

The cohort comprised some 700 healthy bone marrow donors. All cohort members were sampled while nominally healthy, although unrecorded immune exposures were likely present. The donor was CMV seronegative and belonged to the group of over 350 seronegative cohort members. Each donor provided a peripheral blood sample, and peripheral blood mononuclear cells were used for TCR beta sequencing. The Qiagen DNeasy Blood Extraction Kit was used to extract genomic DNA from the blood cell samples. The CDR3 covers 17 residues, taking in both the cysteine and the phenylalanine. The DNA shown is the 51-base CDR3, in frame from base 1. The germline V gene gives CDR1 as MGHRA and CDR2 as YSYEKL. Trimming at the junction amounts to 0 bases on V and 0 bases on J, and the germline ends lie 9 bases apart. Libraries were made using the immunoSEQ multiplex PCR assay. A mixture of 60 forward primers for TCR Vbeta segments and 13 reverse primers for TCR Jbeta segments was used in the multiplex PCR. The CDR3 region of rearranged TCR beta genes was amplified from genomic DNA with a multiplex PCR assay. The amplified TCR beta libraries were sequenced on the Illumina HiSeq System as 87-base-pair reads. The authors' analysis ran thus. A later analysis tallied around 82 million unique TCR beta chains across the 666 repertoires, and some 10 million of those chains were shared by two or more donors. A nearest-neighbor algorithm error-corrected the raw reads and collapsed the reads into unique sequences, merging closely related sequences to remove PCR and sequencing errors. Alignment of CDR3 sequences to IMGT reference sequences was used to assign V, D and J gene segments. For a sequence to be retained, at least a six-nucleotide match to both a V gene segment and a J gene segment was required. Rearrangements were classified as productive when the CDR3 lacked stop codons and remained in frame with V and J, and all other rearrangements were classified as non-productive. CDR3 was defined by IMGT convention, running from the second conserved V-encoded cysteine to the conserved J-encoded phenylalanine. In an earlier analysis of more than 550 of the donors, sequences lacking an unambiguous match to a single V gene segment were excluded. In an earlier analysis of almost 600 of the donors, a V segment was called functional when productive rearrangements were above 56.7%, and segregating when the standard deviation between donors exceeded 5%. A statistical classification framework was developed to diagnose cytomegalovirus status using the catalog of TCR beta chain sequences. In a later analysis, V and J genes were assigned by comparing TCR nucleotide sequences against IMGT/GENE-DB human TR gene sequences. The TCRdist pipeline was used in a later analysis to assign CDR3 sequences and most-parsimonious VDJ recombination scenarios. In a later analysis, each TCR beta chain was defined by its CDR3 amino acid sequence together with its V-gene family, and reads without a unique V-gene family were excluded. A later analysis removed 592 highly shared, low-generation-probability nucleotide sequences to deal with suspected cross-contamination and a sequencing artifact. For each public chain, a later analysis derived a clonal expansion index from normalized ranks of inferred template counts within each repertoire. Generation probabilities in a later analysis came from a VDJ recombination model fitted to out-of-frame rearrangements, and those results were checked against IGoR. In a later analysis, hypergeometric tests were used to score TCR-TCR, TCR-HLA and TCR-CMV co-occurrence, with a repertoire-size bias correction applied to TCR pairs. In a later analysis, false discovery rates were estimated by permuting HLA or CMV assignments 20 times. In a later analysis, co-occurring TCRs were grouped with DBSCAN, and TCRdist sequence similarity was added when clustering was performed within HLA-allele-positive subsets. Co-occurrence clustering excluded repertoires with fewer than 30,000 or more than 120,000 public chains, plus five with anomalous nucleotide sharing. Here the immuneACCESS table is served through TCRdb, limited to in-frame sequences with V and J called. Missing clones are a known gap in these copies; in checked studies unresolved V genes cover under half, and the rest lacks a known reason. V and J calls and clone size are as listed in that table; D and trimming were resolved from the DNA. The sample table holds about 190,000 clones, of which over 75% were seen once. The ten most abundant clones make up around 1.9% of the sample.

Points on this clone: Its antigen remains unidentified. No qualities accompany the bases; no much larger clone lies one base away.

Material: PBMCs. The TCR originated in a man younger than 35 in good health and CMV-seronegative. The rearranged segments are TRBV4-1 and TRBJ2-6, with a tentative D gene TRBD1 over 6 matching bases. The sequenced DNA: TGCGCCAGCAGCCAAGAGGGGGCCACCTCTGGGGCCAACGTCCTGACTTTC. It translates to CASSQEGATSGANVLTF.